Following are 5 T cell receptor beta chains from one sample sequenced in a study of T cells in Graves' hyperthyroidism and ophthalmopathy. Amplified TCR beta CDR3 regions came from RNA transcripts. The HTBI set primed first-round TCR CDR3 RT-PCR. TCRdb processed the multiplex PCR reads anew with MiXCR; each CDR3 protein has one entry. The sample holds some 400,000 distinct CDR3 sequences, about a fifth seen once. The sequencing input was blood. The receptor set was obtained from a woman in her late teens or twenties with Graves' hyperthyroidism.

The CDR3 region is CASRPSGRGTGELFF. The DNA of the CDR3 is TGCGCCAGCAGACCCTCGGGTCGGGGCACCGGGGAGCTGTTTTTT. The chain recombines TRBV5-1 with TRBJ2-2; D perhaps matches TRBD2 (5 bases). Germline V CDR1 and CDR2: SGHRS, YFSETQ. V lost 5 bases to trimming and J lost 4 bases, with 15 bases between them. The CDR3 length is 15 residues.

This clonotype was recorded at least ten times. V usage is TRBV2 and J usage is TRBJ2-5, with D possibly being TRBD1 or TRBD2 (6 bases each). Trimming pared 10 bases from V and 4 bases from J, leaving 16 bases between. Germline V gene data show CDR1 as SNHLY and CDR2 as FYNNEI. This CDR3 has 13 amino acids. CDR3 region: CANTRGLRETQYF. Written as DNA, the CDR3 is TGTGCCAACACCAGGGGACTCCGAGAGACCCAGTACTTC. Combining the CDR3 with reference TRBV2 and TRBJ2-5 gives the whole variable domain EPEVTQTPSHQVTQMGQEVILRCVPISNHLYFYWYRQILGQKVEFLVSFYNNEISEKSEIFDDQFSVERPDGSNFTLKIRSTKLEDSAMYFCANTRGLRETQYFGPGTRLLVL.

J is TRBJ1-2 and V is TRBV6-2 or TRBV6-3; 8 bases fit TRBD1. Germline V gene sequence: CDR1 MNHEY, CDR2 SVGEGT. V was clipped by 0 bases and J by 5 bases; unmatched bases: 17. This CDR3 has 19 residues. The CDR3 nucleotides read TGTGCCAGCAGTTACTCGACCTCCCGGACAGGGAAAATTTCATATGGCTACACCTTC. Amino acids: CASSYSTSRTGKISYGYTF.

This clonotype was observed many times. The chain uses TRBV7-9 and TRBJ2-5; no clear D. The CDR3 has 14 residues. The germline gives CDR1 SEHNR, CDR2 FQNEAQ (reference sequence). The V gene lost 2 bases and the J gene lost 4 bases, with 11 bases spanning the gap. The CDR3 sequence is CASSLLASSETQYF. CDR3 DNA sequence: TGTGCCAGCAGCTTATTAGCCAGTTCAGAGACCCAGTACTTC.

In this sample, this clonotype turned up many times. J is TRBJ2-7 and V is TRBV15; tentative D call: TRBD2 (6 bases). Trimming cost V 1 base and J 6 bases, with 10 bases left between them. This CDR3 has 13 residues. CDR1 and CDR2 from the germline V gene are LNHNV and YYDKDF (reference sequence). The CDR3 reads CATSRAGDVEQYF. The DNA for the CDR3 is TGTGCCACCAGCAGAGCGGGAGATGTCGAGCAGTACTTC.